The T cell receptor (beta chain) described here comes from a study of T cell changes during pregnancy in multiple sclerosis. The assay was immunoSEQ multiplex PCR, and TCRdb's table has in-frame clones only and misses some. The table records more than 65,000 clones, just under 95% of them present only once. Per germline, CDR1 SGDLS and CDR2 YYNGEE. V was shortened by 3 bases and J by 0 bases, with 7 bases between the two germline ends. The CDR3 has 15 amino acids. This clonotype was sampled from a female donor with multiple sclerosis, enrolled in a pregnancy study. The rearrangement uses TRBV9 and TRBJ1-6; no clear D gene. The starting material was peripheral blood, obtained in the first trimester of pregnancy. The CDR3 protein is CASSAQSSYNSPLHF. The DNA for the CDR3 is TGTGCCAGCAGCGCACAAAGCTCCTATAATTCACCCCTCCACTTT.